The present TCR beta chain was sequenced within a study of shared clonotypes between healthy human individuals. Generated by immunoSEQ multiplex PCR, the TCRdb table keeps only in-frame clones and is missing some. The data show approximately 2.1 million clones, 80% to 95% seen once. V shed 3 bases and J shed 4 bases, with 12 bases lying between them. The CDR3 is 15 residues long. Germline CDR1 is ENHRY and CDR2 is SYGVKD. The rearrangement links TRBV10-3 to TRBJ1-4; D not resolved. This sequence was found in a man aged 18-30 years in good health. Some clones in this sample may be carry-over from other donors' samples. Material for sequencing was naive CD4+ T cells from PBMCs. As for subset: CD45RA+ positively selected. The CDR3 is CAISERREGNEKLFF. The CDR3 region has the DNA TGTGCCATCAGTGAACGTCGGGAAGGTAATGAAAAACTGTTTTTT.